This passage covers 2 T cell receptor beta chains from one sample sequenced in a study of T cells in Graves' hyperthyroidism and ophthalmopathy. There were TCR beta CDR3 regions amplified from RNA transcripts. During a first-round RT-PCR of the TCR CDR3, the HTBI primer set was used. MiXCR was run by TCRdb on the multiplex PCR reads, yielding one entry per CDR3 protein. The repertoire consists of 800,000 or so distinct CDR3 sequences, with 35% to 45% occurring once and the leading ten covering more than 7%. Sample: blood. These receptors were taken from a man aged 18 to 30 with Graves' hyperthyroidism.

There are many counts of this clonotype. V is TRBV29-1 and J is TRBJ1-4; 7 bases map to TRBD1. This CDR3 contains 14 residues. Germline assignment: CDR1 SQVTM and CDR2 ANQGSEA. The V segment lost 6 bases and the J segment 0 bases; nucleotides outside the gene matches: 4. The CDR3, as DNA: TGCAGCGTGGCCAGGGGGGCAACTAATGAAAAACTGTTTTTT. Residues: CSVARGATNEKLFF.

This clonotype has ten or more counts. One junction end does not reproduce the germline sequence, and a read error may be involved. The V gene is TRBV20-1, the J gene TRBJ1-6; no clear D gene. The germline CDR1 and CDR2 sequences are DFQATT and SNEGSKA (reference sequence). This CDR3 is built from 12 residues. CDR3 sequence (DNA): TGCAGTGCAAGAGGGCATGATTCACCCCTCCACTTT. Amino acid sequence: CSARGHDSPLHF.